The 16 T cell receptor beta chains given below trace back to one sample, sequenced in a study of blood T cell repertoires in COVID-19. This table comes from immunoSEQ multiplex PCR, and its TCRdb copy is limited to in-frame clones, with some not included. The data hold over 30,000 clones, with around nine tenths observed a single time. Specimen: peripheral blood. These receptors originate from a human donor in a cohort sampled during active COVID-19.

In this sample, this clone turned up once. The rearrangement joins TRBV3-1 (or the pseudogene TRBV3-2) to TRBJ2-1; the D is unclear. The CDR3 extends over 16 amino acids. From germline, CDR1 is LGHDT and CDR2 YNNKEL (reference sequence). V lost 1 base to trimming and J lost 4 bases, with 14 bases between them. Here the CDR3 DNA reads TGTGCCAGCAGCCAAGCCGCGACTCGACGGTACAATGAGCAGTTCTTC. Translated, it gives CASSQAATRRYNEQFF.

The chain has TRBV5-1 and TRBJ1-2, with D possibly matching TRBD1 (6 bases). The germline V and J ends were trimmed by 4 bases and 10 bases, with 17 bases remaining between them. Germline V lookup: CDR1 SGHRS, CDR2 YFSETQ. The CDR3 length is 13 residues. Here the CDR3 DNA reads TGCGCCAGCAGCCCAACAGGGCAGAGTACCTACACCTTC. Protein: CASSPTGQSTYTF. Based on the CDR3 plus reference TRBV5-1 and TRBJ1-2, the full variable domain is KAGVTQTPRYLIKTRGQQVTLSCSPISGHRSVSWYQQTPGQGLQFLFEYFSETQRNKGNFPGRFSGRQFSNSRSEMNVSTLELGDSALYLCASSPTGQSTYTFGSGTRLTVV.

The chain joins TRBV3-1 (or the pseudogene TRBV3-2) to TRBJ1-4, with TRBD1 matching over 7 bases. The germline CDR1 and CDR2 sequences are LGHDT and YNNKEL (reference sequence). CDR3 length: 15 amino acids. J lost 4 bases, V lost 4 bases, and 6 bases had no gene match. CDR3 nucleotides: TGTGCCAGCAGCCCTATGGCAGGGGGTAATGAAAAACTGTTTTTT. This sequence encodes CASSPMAGGNEKLFF.

CDR3 sequence: CASSWGENQPQHF. CDR3 nucleotides: TGTGCCAGCAGCTGGGGGGAGAATCAGCCCCAGCATTTT. This chain uses TRBV5-6 with TRBJ1-5; perhaps TRBD1 as D (5 bases). The CDR3 has 13 amino acids. Trimming removed 3 bases from V and 4 bases from J, with 8 bases in between. Looked up from germline, CDR1 is SGHDT and CDR2 is YYEEEE.

This clone was observed a single time. The genes are TRBV27 and TRBJ2-7, with 7 nucleotides matching TRBD2. Germline CDR1 MNHEY, CDR2 SMNVEV (reference sequence). V trimming: 5 bases; J trimming: 7 bases; junction bases outside the gene matches: 5. This CDR3 is 12 amino acids long. In DNA, the CDR3 is TGTGCCAGCAGTCCGCCCGGGGGGGAGCAGTACTTC. Protein product: CASSPPGGEQYF.

With respect to this clone: Germline and junction disagree at one end, which may indicate a read error. This chain joins TRBV29-1 and TRBJ1-2; tentative D call: TRBD1 (5 bases). The length of the CDR3 is 12 residues. From germline, CDR1 is SQVTM and CDR2 ANQGSEA. Written as DNA, the CDR3 is TGCAGCGCCGGATCAGGGAACTCTGGCTACACCTTC. It encodes CSAGSGNSGYTF. The full variable domain, completed using reference TRBV29-1 and TRBJ1-2, is SAVISQKPSRDICQRGTSLTIQCQVDSQVTMMFWYRQQPGQSLTLIATANQGSEATYESGFVIDKFPISRPNLTFSTLTVSNMSPEDSSIYLCSAGSGNSGYTFGSGTRLTVV.

This sequence joins TRBV5-5 and TRBJ1-1, with D unresolved. V was cut by 0 bases and J by 1 base, with 13 bases left in between. This CDR3 region has 16 residues. CDR1 is SGHKS and CDR2 is YYEKEE in the germline V gene (reference sequence). The DNA of the CDR3 is TGTGCCAGCAGCTTGGGTCCCACGTCCAGGAACACTGAAGCTTTCTTT. Protein product: CASSLGPTSRNTEAFF.

The genes are TRBV18 and TRBJ1-2; 9 bases line up with TRBD1. Germline V lookup: CDR1 KGHSH, CDR2 LQKENI. The CDR3 consists of 18 residues. The V and J ends lost 3 bases and 7 bases, in that order; junction bases with no gene match: 18. Written as DNA, the CDR3 is TGTGCCAGCTCACCCGTCGGCTCCGGGACAGGGCCGTCGGGTGGCTACACCTTC. This sequence encodes CASSPVGSGTGPSGGYTF.

The V gene is TRBV21-1, the J gene TRBJ1-3; the table's D call, TRBD1, has no DNA check behind it. TRBV21-1 is labeled a pseudogene. The CDR3 has 16 residues. The CDR3 sequence is CARLSSGGSSGNTIYF. Written as DNA, the CDR3 is TGTGCCAGACTGTCCTCAGGGGGGAGCTCTGGAAACACCATATATTTT.

CDR3 DNA sequence: TGTGCCAGCAGACCCGGGACAGGGGTAACTGAAGCTTTCTTT. Translating it yields CASRPGTGVTEAFF. The chain employs TRBV9 and TRBJ1-1, with 10 bases identical to TRBD1. V trimming: 5 bases; J trimming: 5 bases; junction bases outside the gene matches: 6. This CDR3 is built from 14 residues. Germline CDR1 and CDR2: SGDLS and YYNGEE.

This rearrangement joins TRBV27 to TRBJ2-2, with TRBD1 identical over 7 bases. The CDR3 totals 16 residues. The germline V gene has CDR1 MNHEY and CDR2 SMNVEV (reference sequence). The J segment lost 4 bases and the V segment lost 1 base, leaving 6 bases of the junction unmatched. CDR3 coding DNA: TGTGCCAGCAGTTTATACCGGGACAGCGGCACCGGGGAGCTGTTTTTT. Encoded protein: CASSLYRDSGTGELFF.

The rearrangement uses TRBV27 and TRBJ1-2, with 7 bases lining up with TRBD1. The CDR3 length is 13 residues. The germline gives CDR1 MNHEY, CDR2 SMNVEV (reference sequence). J lost 4 bases, V lost 4 bases, and 3 bases had no gene match. The CDR3 coding sequence is TGTGCCAGCAGTTCCGGGACAGTCTATGGCTACACCTTC. This gives the protein CASSSGTVYGYTF.

The chain carries TRBV4-1 and TRBJ1-2, with 7 bases lining up with TRBD1. This CDR3 spans 16 amino acids. Per germline, CDR1 MGHRA and CDR2 YSYEKL. After removal of 1 base from V and 4 bases from J, the junction contained 9 bases not matched to a gene. The CDR3 DNA reads as TGCGCCAGCAGCCAAGTTTCACGCGCAGGGGGCTATGGCTACACCTTC. The encoded protein is CASSQVSRAGGYGYTF.

The rearrangement uses TRBV5-1 and TRBJ1-5; D is undetermined. The CDR3 covers 10 residues. Trimming removed 2 bases from V and 10 bases from J, with 4 bases in between. CDR1 is SGHRS, CDR2 YFSETQ, per germline. The CDR3 DNA reads as TGCGCCAGCAGCTTCCCTCCCCAGCATTTT. It is translated as CASSFPPQHF.

This sequence joins TRBV30 and TRBJ1-4, with a tentative D call TRBD1 (5 bases). Trimming pared 1 base from V and 0 bases from J, leaving 6 bases between. CDR3 length: 14 residues. The germline V gene encodes CDR1 GTSNPN and CDR2 SVGIG (reference sequence). CDR3 coding DNA: TGTGCCTGGAGTGAGACAGCAACTAATGAAAAACTGTTTTTT. It encodes CAWSETATNEKLFF.

The chain combines TRBV4-1 with TRBJ2-2; 7 bases align to TRBD2. V dropped 1 base and J dropped 4; count of bases not matched to a gene: 12. From germline, CDR1 is MGHRA and CDR2 YSYEKL. The CDR3 length is 18 residues. The DNA for the CDR3 is TGCGCCAGCAGCCAAGCCTACCTCGGGACGGGGGGCACCGGGGAGCTGTTTTTT. Translating it yields CASSQAYLGTGGTGELFF.